The 22 T cell receptor beta chains below come from one sample, sequenced in a study of T cell responses to AZD1222 COVID-19 vaccine. The method was immunoSEQ multiplex PCR; TCRdb's version includes in-frame clones alone and lacks a portion of them. Of around 140,000 clones detected, more than 80% appear once; the ten largest clones hold roughly 1.7%. The sequencing here drew on peripheral blood, taken on day 0 of AZD1222 vaccination. Source of these receptors: an adult in good health.

J is TRBJ1-1 and V is TRBV5-6, with 10 bases identical to TRBD1. V shed 4 bases, J shed 6 bases, and the junction held 9 bases outside the gene matches. Per the germline V gene, CDR1 is SGHDT and CDR2 is YYEEEE. The CDR3 spans 15 residues. CDR3 protein: CASSPEGTGVSEAFF. The CDR3 coding sequence is TGTGCCAGCAGCCCGGAAGGGACAGGGGTATCTGAAGCTTTCTTT.

CDR3 region: CASSQDMELPEQYF. The CDR3 nucleotides are TGTGCCAGCAGCCAAGATATGGAACTCCCCGAGCAGTACTTC. V gene TRBV4-2 combines with J gene TRBJ2-7; unclear D gene. Trimming cost V 0 bases and J 6 bases, with 12 bases left between them. The CDR3 runs 14 residues. Germline lookup yields CDR1 LGHNA and CDR2 YNFKEQ.

The chain carries TRBV7-8 and TRBJ1-2; D gene unclear. Germline CDR1 reads SGHVS; CDR2 reads FQNEAQ. The CDR3 is 19 amino acids. Trimming removed 1 base at V and 6 bases at J, with 27 bases between. The CDR3: CASSLGPVSELWPRNGYTF. CDR3 sequence (DNA): TGTGCCAGCAGCTTAGGGCCTGTTAGCGAACTATGGCCTAGGAATGGCTACACCTTC.

Concerning this clone itself: The sample has other DNA sequences that encode this CDR3 too. This chain uses TRBV28 with TRBJ2-7; 10 nucleotides align to TRBD1. Trimming removed 4 bases from V and 2 bases from J; junction bases left unmatched: 5. The length of the CDR3 is 15 residues. Germline V gives CDR1 MDHEN, CDR2 SYDVKM. The CDR3 region is CASSSTGTGAYEQYF. In DNA, the CDR3 is TGTGCCAGCAGTTCAACCGGGACAGGGGCCTACGAGCAGTACTTC.

This chain joins TRBV12-3 or TRBV12-4 and TRBJ1-2; TRBD1 is a possible D gene (5 bases). The CDR3 has 13 amino acids. V shed 8 bases and J shed 0 bases, with 10 bases lying between them. CDR3 sequence (DNA): TGTGCCAGCCGAGGGGACGCTAACTATGGCTACACCTTC. Translated: CASRGDANYGYTF.

The chain couples TRBV10-2 to TRBJ1-4; TRBD1 matches at 7 bases. This CDR3 has 14 residues. Germline V gene sequence: CDR1 WSHSY, CDR2 SAAADI. With V trimmed by 6 bases and J by 7 bases, 8 bases remained unmatched. The chain's CDR3 is CASSSGTVFEKLFF. The CDR3 DNA sequence: TGCGCCAGCAGCTCCGGGACAGTTTTTGAAAAACTGTTTTTT.

This chain connects TRBV30 to TRBJ1-1; possible D gene TRBD1, 6 bases. Per the germline V gene, CDR1 is GTSNPN and CDR2 is SVGIG (reference sequence). This CDR3 has 12 residues. Trimming left V 5 bases short and J 6 bases short, with 13 bases between. The CDR3 coding sequence is TGTGCCTGGGGTGCGGGGGGCGCTGAAGCTTTCTTT. Amino acid sequence: CAWGAGGAEAFF.

The chain uses TRBV11-2 and TRBJ2-7, with 11 positions matching TRBD1. From germline, CDR1 is SGHAT and CDR2 FQNNGV. The CDR3 is 16 amino acids. The V segment lost 4 bases and the J segment 3 bases; nucleotides outside the gene matches: 8. In DNA, the CDR3 is TGTGCCAGCAGCTGGACGGACAGGGGGCGTATCTACGAGCAGTACTTC. As protein: CASSWTDRGRIYEQYF. Supplemented by reference TRBV11-2 and TRBJ2-7, the full variable domain reads EAGVAQSPRYKIIEKRQSVAFWCNPISGHATLYWYQQILGQGPKLLIQFQNNGVVDDSQLPKDRFSAERLKGVDSTLKIQPAKLEDSAVYLCASSWTDRGRIYEQYFGPGTRLTVT.

The chain uses TRBV7-3 and TRBJ2-5; 12 positions agree with TRBD2. Trimming cost V 4 bases and J 2 bases; bases outside gene matches: 2. CDR1 and CDR2 (germline): SGHTA, FQGTGA. This CDR3 is 15 amino acids long. In nucleotides, the CDR3 is TGTGCCAGCAGCTCAGGACTAGCGGGACAAGAGACCCAGTACTTC. This gives the protein CASSSGLAGQETQYF.

This CDR3 is CSVGTRDTYEQYF. The CDR3 DNA reads TGCAGCGTTGGGACAAGGGATACCTACGAGCAGTACTTC. The chain carries TRBV29-1 and TRBJ2-7, with D possibly matching TRBD1 (5 bases). Germline lookup yields CDR1 SQVTM and CDR2 ANQGSEA. The ends were cut back, 4 bases at V and 2 bases at J, with 12 bases in the middle. CDR3 length: 13 residues.

This clone came up once. The V call is TRBV28, the J call TRBJ1-1, with 7 nucleotides matching TRBD1. Losses at the gene ends were 5 bases for V and 5 bases for J; bases not matched to a gene: 8. Germline loops: CDR1 MDHEN, CDR2 SYDVKM. There are 14 residues in the CDR3. The DNA for the CDR3 is TGTGCCAGCAGTACCCGACAGGGTTGGACTGAAGCTTTCTTT. Residues: CASSTRQGWTEAFF. Full variable domain (rest looked up from reference TRBV28 and TRBJ1-1): DVKVTQSSRYLVKRTGEKVFLECVQDMDHENMFWYRQDPGLGLRLIYFSYDVKMKEKGDIPEGYSVSREKKERFSLILESASTNQTSMYLCASSTRQGWTEAFFGQGTRLTVV.

The chain recombines TRBV6-5 with TRBJ1-1; 8 bases map to TRBD1. Germline V gene data show CDR1 as MNHEY and CDR2 as SVGAGI. With V trimmed by 4 bases and J by 7 bases, 5 bases remained unmatched. There are 13 residues in the CDR3. CDR3 in DNA: TGTGCCAGCAGTTTAGGACAGGGTGTTGAAGCTTTCTTT. Protein product: CASSLGQGVEAFF.

This clone was found once. V gene TRBV9 combines with J gene TRBJ1-6; a possible D gene is TRBD1 (5 bases). This CDR3 region has 14 residues. V dropped 2 bases and J dropped 6 bases, with 9 bases sitting between them. In germline, CDR1 is SGDLS, CDR2 YYNGEE. This chain's CDR3 is CASSVRDGNSPLHF. CDR3 in DNA: TGTGCCAGCAGCGTCAGGGATGGTAATTCACCCCTCCACTTT. Full variable domain (missing parts from reference TRBV9 and TRBJ1-6): DSGVTQTPKHLITATGQRVTLRCSPRSGDLSVYWYQQSLDQGLQFLIQYYNGEERAKGNILERFSAQQFPDLHSELNLSSLELGDSALYFCASSVRDGNSPLHFGNGTRLTVT.

This clone was detected once. The chain links TRBV5-6 to TRBJ2-2, with unresolved D. Germline-derived CDR1 and CDR2 are SGHDT and YYEEEE. This CDR3 has 13 residues. Trimming stripped 5 bases from V and 4 bases from J, with 9 bases between. The CDR3 loop is CASSTYGTGELFF. CDR3 DNA sequence: TGTGCCAGCAGTACTTACGGCACCGGGGAGCTGTTTTTT.

This clone came up once. V gene TRBV19 combines with J gene TRBJ2-7; D is possibly TRBD1 or TRBD2 (6 bases each). Per germline, CDR1 LNHDA and CDR2 SQIVND (reference sequence). V lost 5 bases, J lost 0 bases, and 14 bases lay in between. This CDR3 spans 15 amino acids. Here the CDR3 DNA reads TGTGCCAGTAGTTTCGGAGGGGGGAGCTCCTACGAGCAGTACTTC. Translated, it gives CASSFGGGSSYEQYF.

J is TRBJ1-5 and V is TRBV21-1; the D segment call TRBD1 is taken from the table without a DNA check. TRBV21-1 is a pseudogene. CDR3 length: 12 residues. In DNA form, the CDR3 reads TGTGCCAGCAGCAATCCAGACTCCAGGGTACATTTT. It codes for CASSNPDSRVHF.

The count of this clone is one. The V gene is TRBV9, the J gene TRBJ2-7, with 7 bases aligning to TRBD1. The CDR3 is 15 residues long. With 0 bases clipped from V and 2 bases from J, the junction kept 5 bases outside the gene matches. In germline, CDR1 is SGDLS, CDR2 YYNGEE. This chain's CDR3 is CASSVGTGPTYEQYF. The CDR3 DNA is TGTGCCAGCAGCGTAGGGACAGGTCCTACCTACGAGCAGTACTTC.

The chain couples TRBV5-5 to TRBJ1-3; no definite D call. The CDR3 is made up of 16 amino acids. Trimming removed 2 bases at V and 1 base at J, with 13 bases between. The germline V gene has CDR1 SGHKS and CDR2 YYEKEE (reference sequence). The CDR3 DNA sequence: TGTGCCAGCAGCTTAGGACCTCTTGTTTCTGGAAACACCATATATTTT. This sequence encodes CASSLGPLVSGNTIYF.

This chain connects TRBV7-9 to TRBJ2-3; no clear D. Trimming cost V 4 bases and J 5 bases, with 7 bases left between them. Per the germline V gene, CDR1 is SEHNR and CDR2 is FQNEAQ (reference sequence). The length of the CDR3 is 12 residues. Written as DNA, the CDR3 is TGTGCCAGCAGCTGGGGTCAAGATACGCAGTATTTT. It specifies CASSWGQDTQYF.

The V call is TRBV4-1, the J call TRBJ2-5; 12 positions match TRBD2. The J segment lost 5 bases and the V segment lost 2 bases, leaving 3 bases of the junction unmatched. The CDR3 loop spans 15 amino acids. From germline, CDR1 is MGHRA and CDR2 YSYEKL. In DNA form, the CDR3 reads TGCGCCAGCAGCCAATCGGGACTAGCGGGCGAGACCCAGTACTTC. Translation gives CASSQSGLAGETQYF.

V gene TRBV2 combines with J gene TRBJ1-2; D not certain. Germline loops: CDR1 SNHLY, CDR2 FYNNEI. V was shortened by 3 bases and J by 8 bases, with 10 bases between the two germline ends. This CDR3 is built from 12 residues. The CDR3 is CASSETGQGYTF. CDR3 nucleotides: TGTGCCAGCAGTGAGACGGGTCAAGGCTACACCTTC. Full variable domain (missing parts from reference TRBV2 and TRBJ1-2): EPEVTQTPSHQVTQMGQEVILRCVPISNHLYFYWYRQILGQKVEFLVSFYNNEISEKSEIFDDQFSVERPDGSNFTLKIRSTKLEDSAMYFCASSETGQGYTFGSGTRLTVV.

V usage is TRBV27 and J usage is TRBJ1-5; D may be TRBD1 (6 bases). CDR3 length: 14 residues. Germline CDR1 and CDR2: MNHEY and SMNVEV (reference sequence). The V and J ends lost 3 bases and 6 bases respectively, with 12 bases between them. CDR3 sequence reads: CASSFGQPGQPQHF. DNA for the CDR3: TGTGCCAGCAGTTTTGGACAGCCCGGTCAGCCCCAGCATTTT.